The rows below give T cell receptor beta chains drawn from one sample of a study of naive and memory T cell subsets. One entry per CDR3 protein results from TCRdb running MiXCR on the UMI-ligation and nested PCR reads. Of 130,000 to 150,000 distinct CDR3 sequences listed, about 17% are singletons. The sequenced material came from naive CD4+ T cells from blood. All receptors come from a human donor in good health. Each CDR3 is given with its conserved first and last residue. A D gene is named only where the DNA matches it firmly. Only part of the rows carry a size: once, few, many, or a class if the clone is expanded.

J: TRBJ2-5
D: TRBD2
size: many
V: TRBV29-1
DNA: TGCAGCGTTGGGGGACTAGGTCTAGAGACCCAGTACTTC
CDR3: CSVGGLGLETQYF

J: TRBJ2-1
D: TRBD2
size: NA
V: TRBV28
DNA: TGTGCCAGCATTAGCCTAGCGGGAGGACCCGATGAGCAGTTCTTC
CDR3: CASISLAGGPDEQFF

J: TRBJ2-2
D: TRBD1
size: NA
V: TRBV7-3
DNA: TGTGCCAGCAGACCAGGGGGTGACACCGGGGAGCTGTTTTTT
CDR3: CASRPGGDTGELFF

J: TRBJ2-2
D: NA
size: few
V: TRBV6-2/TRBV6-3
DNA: TGTGCCAGCAGCGAGAATAATCCCGACACCGGGGAGCTGTTTTTT
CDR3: CASSENNPDTGELFF

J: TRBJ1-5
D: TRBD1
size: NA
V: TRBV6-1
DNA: TGTGCCAGCCGCTGGGACAGTATGGGCAATCAGCCCCAGCATTTT
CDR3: CASRWDSMGNQPQHF

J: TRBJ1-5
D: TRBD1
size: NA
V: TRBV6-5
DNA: TGTGCCAGCAGGTCCACAGGGGTGGGTCAGCCCCAGCATTTT
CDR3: CASRSTGVGQPQHF

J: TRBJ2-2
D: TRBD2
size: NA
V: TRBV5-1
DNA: TGCGCCAGCAGCTTGGAGGGACTAGCGGAAAACACCGGGGAGCTGTTTTTT
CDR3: CASSLEGLAENTGELFF

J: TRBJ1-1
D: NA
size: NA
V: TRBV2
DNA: TGTGCCAGCGGCTATCGGAACACTGAAGCTTTCTTT
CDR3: CASGYRNTEAFF

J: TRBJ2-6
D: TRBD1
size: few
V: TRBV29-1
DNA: TGCAGCGTGGGACAGGGGAACTCTGGGGCCAACGTCCTGACTTTC
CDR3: CSVGQGNSGANVLTF

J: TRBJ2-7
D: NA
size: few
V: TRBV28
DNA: TGTGCCAGCAGTTTAATGTCCGGGGGGCCCCGCGAGCAGTACTTC
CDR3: CASSLMSGGPREQYF

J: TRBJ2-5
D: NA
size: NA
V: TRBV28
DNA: TGTGCCAGCAGTTCCAGAGCCGAACCTCAAGAGACCCAGTACTTC
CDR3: CASSSRAEPQETQYF

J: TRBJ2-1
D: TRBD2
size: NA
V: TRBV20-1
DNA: TGCAGTGCCCTCCCCCTAGCGGGAGTCGTCGATGAGCAGTTCTTC
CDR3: CSALPLAGVVDEQFF

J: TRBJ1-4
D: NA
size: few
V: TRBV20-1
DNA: TGCAGTGCCCGTAAAGTCACCGCAAATGAAAAACTGTTTTTT
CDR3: CSARKVTANEKLFF

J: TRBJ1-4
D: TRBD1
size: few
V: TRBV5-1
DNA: TGCGCCAGCAGCTTGCCCCATAATACAGGGGTTGAGACTAATGAAAAACTGTTTTTT
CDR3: CASSLPHNTGVETNEKLFF

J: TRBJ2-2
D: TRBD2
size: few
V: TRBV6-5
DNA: TGTGCCAGCATGACTAGCGGGAGGTACACCGGGGAGCTGTTTTTT
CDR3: CASMTSGRYTGELFF

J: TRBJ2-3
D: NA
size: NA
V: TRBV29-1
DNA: TGCAGCGTTGATGCCGGGTACACAGATACGCAGTATTTT
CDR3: CSVDAGYTDTQYF

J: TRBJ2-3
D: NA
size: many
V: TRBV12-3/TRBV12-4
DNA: TGTGCCAGCAGTTTAGCCGGAGCAGTAGATACGCAGTATTTT
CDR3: CASSLAGAVDTQYF

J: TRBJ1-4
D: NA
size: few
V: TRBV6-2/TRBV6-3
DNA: TGTGCCAGCAGTTACCCGCCGGGACGAGGTCTTGAAAAACTGTTTTTT
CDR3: CASSYPPGRGLEKLFF

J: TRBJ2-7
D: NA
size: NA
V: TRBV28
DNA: TGTGCCAGCAACGAGGGGACGGCGACCTACGAGCAGTACTTC
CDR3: CASNEGTATYEQYF

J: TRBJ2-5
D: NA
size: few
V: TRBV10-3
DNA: TGTGCCATCAGTGGGGACACACAAGAGACCCAGTACTTC
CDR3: CAISGDTQETQYF

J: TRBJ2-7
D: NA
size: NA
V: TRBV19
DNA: TGTGCCAGTAGTATTGTGGCTAGCGACTACGAGCAGTACTTC
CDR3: CASSIVASDYEQYF

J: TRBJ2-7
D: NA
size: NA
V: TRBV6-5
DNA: TGTGCCAGCAGTTACTCACCACGGGGCCCCTACGAGCAGTACTTC
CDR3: CASSYSPRGPYEQYF

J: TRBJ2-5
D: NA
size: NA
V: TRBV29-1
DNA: TGCAGCGTTGACCAAGAGACCCAGTACTTC
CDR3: CSVDQETQYF

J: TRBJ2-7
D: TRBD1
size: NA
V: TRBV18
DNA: TGTGCCAGCTCAACAGGGGGCCACGAGCAGTACTTC
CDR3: CASSTGGHEQYF

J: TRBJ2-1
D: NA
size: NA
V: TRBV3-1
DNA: TGTGCCAGCAGCCAAGTTCTCGCCAATGAGCAGTTCTTC
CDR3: CASSQVLANEQFF

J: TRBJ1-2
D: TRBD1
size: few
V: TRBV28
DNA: TGTGCCAGCAGTTTGGCTTCCGCCACAGGGGATTTCGATGGCTACACCTTC
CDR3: CASSLASATGDFDGYTF

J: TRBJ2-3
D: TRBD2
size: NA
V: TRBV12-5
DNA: TGTGCTAGTGGTCGGACTAGCGGGAGGGCAGATACGCAGTATTTT
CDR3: CASGRTSGRADTQYF

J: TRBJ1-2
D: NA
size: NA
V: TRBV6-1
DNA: TGTGCCAGCAGTGAAGCAGGGCTTGATGGCTACACCTTC
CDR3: CASSEAGLDGYTF

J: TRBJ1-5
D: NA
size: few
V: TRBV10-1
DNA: TGCGCCAGCAGCGACAACCGGAATCAGCCCCAGCATTTT
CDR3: CASSDNRNQPQHF

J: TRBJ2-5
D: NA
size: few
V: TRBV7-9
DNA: TGTGCCAGCGGGTACCAAGAGACCCAGTACTTC
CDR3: CASGYQETQYF

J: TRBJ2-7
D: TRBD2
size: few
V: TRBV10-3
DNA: TGTGCCATCAGTGAGTCTAGGCGGGAGCTATACGAGCAGTACTTC
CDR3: CAISESRRELYEQYF

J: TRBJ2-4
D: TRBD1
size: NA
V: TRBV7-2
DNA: TGTGCCAGCAGCCCTCGGGACAGGGTATCTCAGTACTTC
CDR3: CASSPRDRVSQYF

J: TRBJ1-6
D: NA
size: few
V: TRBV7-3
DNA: TGTGCCAGCAGCGCCGTAGGACAAGACAATTCACCCCTCCACTTT
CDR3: CASSAVGQDNSPLHF

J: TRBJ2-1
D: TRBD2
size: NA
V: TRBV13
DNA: TGTGCCAGCAGCCCAGGGGTCTCGCACCCCCTCGGGACTAGATCCTACAATGAGCAGTTCTTC
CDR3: CASSPGVSHPLGTRSYNEQFF

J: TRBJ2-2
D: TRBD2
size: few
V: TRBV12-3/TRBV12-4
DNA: TGTGCCAGCAGGGGACTAGGGTTTGGCGGGGAGCTGTTTTTT
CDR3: CASRGLGFGGELFF

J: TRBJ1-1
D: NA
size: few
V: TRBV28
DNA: TGTGCCAGCACAGGCAGCCAGACTGAAGCTTTCTTT
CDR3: CASTGSQTEAFF

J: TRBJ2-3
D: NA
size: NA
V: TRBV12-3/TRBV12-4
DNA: TGTGCCAGCAGTCGACTTATGGATACGCAGTATTTT
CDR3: CASSRLMDTQYF

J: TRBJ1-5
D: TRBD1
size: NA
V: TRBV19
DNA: TGTGCCAGTACTAGACAGGGAGAGGGCAATCAGCCCCAGCATTTT
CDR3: CASTRQGEGNQPQHF

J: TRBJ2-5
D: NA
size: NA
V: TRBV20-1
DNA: TGCAGTGCTAGAGAGGGGGGTGGAGGGACCCAGTACTTC
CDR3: CSAREGGGGTQYF

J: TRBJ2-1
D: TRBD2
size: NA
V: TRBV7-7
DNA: TGTGCCAGCAGCCACACAACTAGCGGGAGGTATACCTACAATGAGCAGTTCTTC
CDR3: CASSHTTSGRYTYNEQFF

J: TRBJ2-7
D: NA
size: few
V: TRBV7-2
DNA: TGTGCCAGCAGCTTAAGAACCTCCTACGAGCAGTACTTC
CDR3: CASSLRTSYEQYF

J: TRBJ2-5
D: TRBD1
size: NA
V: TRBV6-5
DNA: TGTGCCAGCAGTGTAGGGACAGGTGGGAAGACCCAGTACTTC
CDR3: CASSVGTGGKTQYF

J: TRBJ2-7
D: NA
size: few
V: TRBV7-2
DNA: TGTGCCAGCAGCCGTGGTGAGACAAGAACCTACGAGCAGTACTTC
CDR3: CASSRGETRTYEQYF

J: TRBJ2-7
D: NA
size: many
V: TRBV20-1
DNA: TGCAGTGCTAGAGATAGCGCGGTCGAGCAGTACTTC
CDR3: CSARDSAVEQYF

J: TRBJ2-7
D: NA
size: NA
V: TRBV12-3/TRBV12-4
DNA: TGTGCCAGCAGTCCCACCAGGGACGAGCAGTACTTC
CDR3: CASSPTRDEQYF

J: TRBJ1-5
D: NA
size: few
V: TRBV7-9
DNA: TGTGCCAGCAGCGGGGACGGAAATCAGCCCCAGCATTTT
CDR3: CASSGDGNQPQHF

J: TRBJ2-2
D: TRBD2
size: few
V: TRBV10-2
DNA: TGCGCCAGCAGTGGGCTAGCGGGAGGAACCGGGGAGCTGTTTTTT
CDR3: CASSGLAGGTGELFF

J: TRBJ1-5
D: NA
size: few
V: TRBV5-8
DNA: TGTGCCAGCAGCTTGCTTCTTTCAGCCTTAAATCAGCCCCAGCATTTT
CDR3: CASSLLLSALNQPQHF

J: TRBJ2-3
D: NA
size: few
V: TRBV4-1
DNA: TGCGCCAGCAGTTACGGAGGGGGAGATACGCAGTATTTT
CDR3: CASSYGGGDTQYF

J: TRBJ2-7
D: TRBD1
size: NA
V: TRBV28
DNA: TGTGCCAGCAGTTTCCCGGGGACAGGGGGCGAGCAGTACTTC
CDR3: CASSFPGTGGEQYF

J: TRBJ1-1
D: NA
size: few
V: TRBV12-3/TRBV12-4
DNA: TGTGCCAGCAGCCCGCAGACAATTATGGCTGAAGCTTTCTTT
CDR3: CASSPQTIMAEAFF

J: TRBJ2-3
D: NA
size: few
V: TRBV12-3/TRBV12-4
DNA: TGTGCCAGCACCAGGCAAGATCGAGGGGCCGCCCTTTTTACTAGCACAGATACGCAGTATTTT
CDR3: CASTRQDRGAALFTSTDTQYF

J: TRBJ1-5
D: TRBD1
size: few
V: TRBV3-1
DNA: TGTGCCAGCAGCCAAGGGGTTCAGGGGGCCTATCAGCCCCAGCATTTT
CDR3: CASSQGVQGAYQPQHF

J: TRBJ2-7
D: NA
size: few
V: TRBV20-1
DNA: TGCAGTGCTAGAGATGGTCAAGGGGTCAGCTACGAGCAGTACTTC
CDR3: CSARDGQGVSYEQYF

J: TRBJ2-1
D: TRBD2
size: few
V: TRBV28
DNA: TGTGCCAGCAGTCAAGCGCTAGCGGTGGTCTACAATGAGCAGTTCTTC
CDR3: CASSQALAVVYNEQFF

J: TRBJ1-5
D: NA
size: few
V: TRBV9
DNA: TGTGCCAGCAGCCCTAAGACAGACAATCAGCCCCAGCATTTT
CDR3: CASSPKTDNQPQHF

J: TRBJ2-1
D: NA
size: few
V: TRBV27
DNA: TGTGCCAGCAGTTCCCAGGTGAGCTCCTACAATGAGCAGTTCTTC
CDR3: CASSSQVSSYNEQFF

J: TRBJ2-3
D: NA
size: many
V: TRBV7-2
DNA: TGTGCCAGCAGGCCTCCGGGACTTCGCACAGATACGCAGTATTTT
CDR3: CASRPPGLRTDTQYF

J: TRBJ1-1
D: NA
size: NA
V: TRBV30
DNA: TGTGCCTGGAGTAGTACAGGCATGAACACTGAAGCTTTCTTT
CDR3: CAWSSTGMNTEAFF